A selection of T cell receptor beta chains follows, all from one sample in a study of cytomegalovirus exposure and HLA in healthy donors. TCRdb keeps only in-frame clones here, not all; method: immunoSEQ multiplex PCR. The sample includes 110,000 or so clones, just under 70% of them seen just once. The specimen was PBMCs. The receptors derive from a woman between 70 and 85 years old in good health and CMV-seropositive. CDR3s include the opening cysteine and the closing phenylalanine or tryptophan. Each record gives: J gene, clone size, CDR3 length, D gene, V gene, CDR3 protein, CDR3 DNA. D genes are given only for firm matches. Some rows have no size entry. The others give once, few or many, or a class for an expanded clone.

J: TRBJ1-6; size: .; length: 17; D: .; V: TRBV30; CDR3: CAWSGLDIRFYNSPLHF; DNA: TGTGCCTGGAGTGGCCTGGACATAAGGTTTTATAATTCACCCCTCCACTTT
J: TRBJ2-3; size: .; length: 16; D: TRBD2; V: TRBV7-2; CDR3: CASRKISRGSTDTQYF; DNA: TGTGCCAGCAGAAAGATCTCGCGGGGGAGCACAGATACGCAGTATTTT
J: TRBJ2-1; size: .; length: 15; D: .; V: TRBV19; CDR3: CASQNGHFSYNEQFF; DNA: TGTGCCAGTCAAAATGGGCACTTCTCCTACAATGAGCAGTTCTTC
J: TRBJ1-1; size: few; length: 13; D: .; V: TRBV19; CDR3: CASSSGHVSEAFF; DNA: TGTGCCAGTAGTAGTGGACATGTCTCTGAAGCTTTCTTT
J: TRBJ2-4; size: few; length: 17; D: TRBD1; V: TRBV18; CDR3: CASSLNGQGEGKNIQYF; DNA: TGTGCCAGCTCACTCAACGGACAGGGAGAGGGCAAAAACATTCAGTACTTC
J: TRBJ1-2; size: few; length: 13; D: .; V: TRBV4-1; CDR3: CASSQDPRYGYTF; DNA: TGCGCCAGCAGCCAAGATCCCCGGTATGGCTACACCTTC
J: TRBJ1-2; size: .; length: 16; D: .; V: TRBV10-3; CDR3: CAISESVYGANYGYTF; DNA: TGTGCCATCAGTGAGTCCGTATACGGGGCTAACTATGGCTACACCTTC
J: TRBJ2-2; size: .; length: 14; D: TRBD2; V: TRBV19; CDR3: CASKVSGGTGELFF; DNA: TGTGCCAGTAAGGTTAGCGGGGGGACCGGGGAGCTGTTTTTT
J: TRBJ1-6; size: .; length: 13; D: TRBD1; V: TRBV23-1; CDR3: CASSQSRGPPLHF; DNA: TGCGCCAGCAGTCAATCTAGGGGGCCACCCCTCCACTTT
J: TRBJ2-2; size: .; length: 12; D: .; V: TRBV30; CDR3: CAGRHFTGELFF; DNA: TGTGCCGGGAGACATTTCACCGGGGAGCTGTTTTTT